This TCR beta chain was captured by sequencing in a study of shared clonotypes between healthy human individuals (dated by TCRdb to 2020 to 2022). For context, the study as a whole: A couple of women and three men aged 18 to 49 years were included in the cohort. For each donor, three plates each were used for CD4 naive and CD4 memory, two plates were used for CD8 naive, and one plate was used for CD8 memory. The study deeply sequenced blood TCR repertoires of about 5 healthy adults to estimate repertoire size and the extent of clonotype sharing between individuals. Libraries were prepared and TCR repertoires were sequenced by different laboratories using diverse techniques, in order to increase sequencing depth and limit assay-specific biases. Per donor, leukapheresis produced somewhere between about 0.9 and 9.5 billion PBMCs. What the authors observed across the whole study: Estimated clonotype richness was generally larger for naive than for memory subsets. Incomplete sequencing was indicated by rarefaction of sorted-subset datasets, despite the large sequencing depth. Higher generation probabilities were observed for clonotypes shared by all four sorted-subset donors than for non-shared clonotypes. Sampling was limited to blood, and TCR repertoires in tissue likely differ from TCR repertoires in blood. Pairwise subsampling indicated that sequencing depth was expected to affect the degree of clonotype sharing among donors. Because the study included only a small number of donors, the genetic and exposure-history diversity represented was limited. Across several donors, roughly 5% of naive CD4, roughly 3.3% of naive CD8, about 2.3% of memory CD4, and roughly 0.41% of memory CD8 clonotypes were shared.

This clone was detected once. Its recognized antigen is unknown. No qualities accompany the bases; no much larger clone lies one base away. The donors were healthy, HIV-negative adults with no recently reported acute infections or vaccinations. Only Caucasian adults living in Nashville, Tennessee, USA were represented among the donors. CD4+ T cells were enriched by magnetic negative selection; naive cells were then positively selected on CD45RA, and the negative fraction formed the memory subset. After blood collection by leukapheresis, PBMCs were isolated using Ficoll-Histopaque density gradient centrifugation and then cryopreserved in the vapor phase of liquid nitrogen. Purity and quantity of every magnetically sorted T cell population were checked by analytical flow cytometry. Each sorted fraction had its genomic DNA isolated and then quantified by UV absorbance on a Nanodrop 2000c. Using the deep immunoSEQ assay, multiplex PCR amplified TCR CDR3 regions from genomic DNA. For each cell subset, the extracted genomic DNA was distributed evenly across all wells of several immunoSEQ 96-well plates, and each plate served as one replicate. For sorted subsets, approximately 200 ng of genomic DNA, equivalent to 25,000 to 35,000 T cell genomes, went into each replicate PCR. Purified libraries were quantified with a Qubit 3.0 fluorometer, sized on a Bioanalyzer 2100, and re-quantified with the KAPA Library Quantification kit. A separate single-read 150-cycle Illumina NextSeq 550 flow cell was used to sequence each immunoSEQ 96-well plate. Concerning the study's data processing: Because only junctional sequences without quality scores were contained in the immunoSEQ output, filtering matching that applied to full-length reads could not be performed. Sequences were annotated with PyIR, a Python wrapper for IgBLAST v1.9, using IMGT germline references to assign V/J genes and CDR3. Any read was removed if the V/J assignment was weak (E-value above 1e-6), the CDR3 was missing, or the read contained stop codons, out-of-frame junctions, or ambiguous translated residues. V3J clonotypes were defined as sequences sharing the same inferred V gene, J gene, and CDR3 amino acid sequence. To compute the percentage overlap between repertoires, the number of shared unique clonotypes was divided by the size of the smaller repertoire. RTK rarefaction, the Chao1 estimator, and Recon v2.1 estimates of unobserved clonotypes were used to assess repertoire richness. Generation probabilities were computed with OLGA for all TCRbeta clonotypes obtained by the gDNA method from four donors. TCRdb's version of the immuneACCESS table is confined to in-frame rearrangements and falls short of the full clone set. An unresolved V gene accounts for under half of the shortfall where checked; the remainder is of unknown origin. The V and J calls and clone size come from that table; D and trimming were worked out from the DNA. The sample table lists about 1.1 million clones, about four fifths of them with a count of one. 0.6% to 0.7% of the sample is in the top ten clones.

Reading the germline V gene gives CDR1 MDHEN and CDR2 SYDVKM. Trimming leaves V shorter by 8 bases and J shorter by 4 bases, with the junction holding 9 bases beyond the gene matches. From cysteine to phenylalanine, the CDR3 is 14 amino acids long. Just the 42-base CDR3 DNA is kept, in frame starting at base 1. The clonotype comes from a young man in good health. Some clones in this sample may be carry-over from other donors' samples. The sequenced sample consisted of memory CD4+ T cells from PBMCs. The cell subset or site label, as the study defines it: CD45RA-negative fraction. The receptor chain draws on TRBV28 and TRBJ1-2, with 8 junctional bases fitting TRBD1. The CDR3 loop reads CASSMVGQAYGYTF. The nucleotide sequence is given as TGTGCCAGCTCGATGGTGGGACAGGCCTATGGCTACACCTTC.